This T cell receptor beta chain was sequenced for a study of PD-1 blockade in mismatch repair-deficient tumors. The CDR3 is made up of 13 amino acids. Trimming pared 2 bases from V and 8 bases from J, leaving 12 bases between. Per germline, CDR1 MNHEY and CDR2 SMNVEV (reference sequence). Profiling relied on immunoSEQ multiplex PCR, and the TCRdb table lists in-frame clones only, not all of them. The sample includes some 48,000 clones, 77% of them seen just once. Mismatch repair deficiency was confirmed in all patients, by PCR or immunohistochemistry. This rearrangement joins TRBV27 to TRBJ1-2; D not resolved. The starting material was PBMCs, obtained before pembrolizumab treatment. This receptor was taken from an adult with mismatch repair-deficient cancer. Here the CDR3 reads CASSLGTTGGYTF. CDR3 DNA: TGTGCCAGCAGTTTAGGAACTACCGGCGGCTACACCTTC.